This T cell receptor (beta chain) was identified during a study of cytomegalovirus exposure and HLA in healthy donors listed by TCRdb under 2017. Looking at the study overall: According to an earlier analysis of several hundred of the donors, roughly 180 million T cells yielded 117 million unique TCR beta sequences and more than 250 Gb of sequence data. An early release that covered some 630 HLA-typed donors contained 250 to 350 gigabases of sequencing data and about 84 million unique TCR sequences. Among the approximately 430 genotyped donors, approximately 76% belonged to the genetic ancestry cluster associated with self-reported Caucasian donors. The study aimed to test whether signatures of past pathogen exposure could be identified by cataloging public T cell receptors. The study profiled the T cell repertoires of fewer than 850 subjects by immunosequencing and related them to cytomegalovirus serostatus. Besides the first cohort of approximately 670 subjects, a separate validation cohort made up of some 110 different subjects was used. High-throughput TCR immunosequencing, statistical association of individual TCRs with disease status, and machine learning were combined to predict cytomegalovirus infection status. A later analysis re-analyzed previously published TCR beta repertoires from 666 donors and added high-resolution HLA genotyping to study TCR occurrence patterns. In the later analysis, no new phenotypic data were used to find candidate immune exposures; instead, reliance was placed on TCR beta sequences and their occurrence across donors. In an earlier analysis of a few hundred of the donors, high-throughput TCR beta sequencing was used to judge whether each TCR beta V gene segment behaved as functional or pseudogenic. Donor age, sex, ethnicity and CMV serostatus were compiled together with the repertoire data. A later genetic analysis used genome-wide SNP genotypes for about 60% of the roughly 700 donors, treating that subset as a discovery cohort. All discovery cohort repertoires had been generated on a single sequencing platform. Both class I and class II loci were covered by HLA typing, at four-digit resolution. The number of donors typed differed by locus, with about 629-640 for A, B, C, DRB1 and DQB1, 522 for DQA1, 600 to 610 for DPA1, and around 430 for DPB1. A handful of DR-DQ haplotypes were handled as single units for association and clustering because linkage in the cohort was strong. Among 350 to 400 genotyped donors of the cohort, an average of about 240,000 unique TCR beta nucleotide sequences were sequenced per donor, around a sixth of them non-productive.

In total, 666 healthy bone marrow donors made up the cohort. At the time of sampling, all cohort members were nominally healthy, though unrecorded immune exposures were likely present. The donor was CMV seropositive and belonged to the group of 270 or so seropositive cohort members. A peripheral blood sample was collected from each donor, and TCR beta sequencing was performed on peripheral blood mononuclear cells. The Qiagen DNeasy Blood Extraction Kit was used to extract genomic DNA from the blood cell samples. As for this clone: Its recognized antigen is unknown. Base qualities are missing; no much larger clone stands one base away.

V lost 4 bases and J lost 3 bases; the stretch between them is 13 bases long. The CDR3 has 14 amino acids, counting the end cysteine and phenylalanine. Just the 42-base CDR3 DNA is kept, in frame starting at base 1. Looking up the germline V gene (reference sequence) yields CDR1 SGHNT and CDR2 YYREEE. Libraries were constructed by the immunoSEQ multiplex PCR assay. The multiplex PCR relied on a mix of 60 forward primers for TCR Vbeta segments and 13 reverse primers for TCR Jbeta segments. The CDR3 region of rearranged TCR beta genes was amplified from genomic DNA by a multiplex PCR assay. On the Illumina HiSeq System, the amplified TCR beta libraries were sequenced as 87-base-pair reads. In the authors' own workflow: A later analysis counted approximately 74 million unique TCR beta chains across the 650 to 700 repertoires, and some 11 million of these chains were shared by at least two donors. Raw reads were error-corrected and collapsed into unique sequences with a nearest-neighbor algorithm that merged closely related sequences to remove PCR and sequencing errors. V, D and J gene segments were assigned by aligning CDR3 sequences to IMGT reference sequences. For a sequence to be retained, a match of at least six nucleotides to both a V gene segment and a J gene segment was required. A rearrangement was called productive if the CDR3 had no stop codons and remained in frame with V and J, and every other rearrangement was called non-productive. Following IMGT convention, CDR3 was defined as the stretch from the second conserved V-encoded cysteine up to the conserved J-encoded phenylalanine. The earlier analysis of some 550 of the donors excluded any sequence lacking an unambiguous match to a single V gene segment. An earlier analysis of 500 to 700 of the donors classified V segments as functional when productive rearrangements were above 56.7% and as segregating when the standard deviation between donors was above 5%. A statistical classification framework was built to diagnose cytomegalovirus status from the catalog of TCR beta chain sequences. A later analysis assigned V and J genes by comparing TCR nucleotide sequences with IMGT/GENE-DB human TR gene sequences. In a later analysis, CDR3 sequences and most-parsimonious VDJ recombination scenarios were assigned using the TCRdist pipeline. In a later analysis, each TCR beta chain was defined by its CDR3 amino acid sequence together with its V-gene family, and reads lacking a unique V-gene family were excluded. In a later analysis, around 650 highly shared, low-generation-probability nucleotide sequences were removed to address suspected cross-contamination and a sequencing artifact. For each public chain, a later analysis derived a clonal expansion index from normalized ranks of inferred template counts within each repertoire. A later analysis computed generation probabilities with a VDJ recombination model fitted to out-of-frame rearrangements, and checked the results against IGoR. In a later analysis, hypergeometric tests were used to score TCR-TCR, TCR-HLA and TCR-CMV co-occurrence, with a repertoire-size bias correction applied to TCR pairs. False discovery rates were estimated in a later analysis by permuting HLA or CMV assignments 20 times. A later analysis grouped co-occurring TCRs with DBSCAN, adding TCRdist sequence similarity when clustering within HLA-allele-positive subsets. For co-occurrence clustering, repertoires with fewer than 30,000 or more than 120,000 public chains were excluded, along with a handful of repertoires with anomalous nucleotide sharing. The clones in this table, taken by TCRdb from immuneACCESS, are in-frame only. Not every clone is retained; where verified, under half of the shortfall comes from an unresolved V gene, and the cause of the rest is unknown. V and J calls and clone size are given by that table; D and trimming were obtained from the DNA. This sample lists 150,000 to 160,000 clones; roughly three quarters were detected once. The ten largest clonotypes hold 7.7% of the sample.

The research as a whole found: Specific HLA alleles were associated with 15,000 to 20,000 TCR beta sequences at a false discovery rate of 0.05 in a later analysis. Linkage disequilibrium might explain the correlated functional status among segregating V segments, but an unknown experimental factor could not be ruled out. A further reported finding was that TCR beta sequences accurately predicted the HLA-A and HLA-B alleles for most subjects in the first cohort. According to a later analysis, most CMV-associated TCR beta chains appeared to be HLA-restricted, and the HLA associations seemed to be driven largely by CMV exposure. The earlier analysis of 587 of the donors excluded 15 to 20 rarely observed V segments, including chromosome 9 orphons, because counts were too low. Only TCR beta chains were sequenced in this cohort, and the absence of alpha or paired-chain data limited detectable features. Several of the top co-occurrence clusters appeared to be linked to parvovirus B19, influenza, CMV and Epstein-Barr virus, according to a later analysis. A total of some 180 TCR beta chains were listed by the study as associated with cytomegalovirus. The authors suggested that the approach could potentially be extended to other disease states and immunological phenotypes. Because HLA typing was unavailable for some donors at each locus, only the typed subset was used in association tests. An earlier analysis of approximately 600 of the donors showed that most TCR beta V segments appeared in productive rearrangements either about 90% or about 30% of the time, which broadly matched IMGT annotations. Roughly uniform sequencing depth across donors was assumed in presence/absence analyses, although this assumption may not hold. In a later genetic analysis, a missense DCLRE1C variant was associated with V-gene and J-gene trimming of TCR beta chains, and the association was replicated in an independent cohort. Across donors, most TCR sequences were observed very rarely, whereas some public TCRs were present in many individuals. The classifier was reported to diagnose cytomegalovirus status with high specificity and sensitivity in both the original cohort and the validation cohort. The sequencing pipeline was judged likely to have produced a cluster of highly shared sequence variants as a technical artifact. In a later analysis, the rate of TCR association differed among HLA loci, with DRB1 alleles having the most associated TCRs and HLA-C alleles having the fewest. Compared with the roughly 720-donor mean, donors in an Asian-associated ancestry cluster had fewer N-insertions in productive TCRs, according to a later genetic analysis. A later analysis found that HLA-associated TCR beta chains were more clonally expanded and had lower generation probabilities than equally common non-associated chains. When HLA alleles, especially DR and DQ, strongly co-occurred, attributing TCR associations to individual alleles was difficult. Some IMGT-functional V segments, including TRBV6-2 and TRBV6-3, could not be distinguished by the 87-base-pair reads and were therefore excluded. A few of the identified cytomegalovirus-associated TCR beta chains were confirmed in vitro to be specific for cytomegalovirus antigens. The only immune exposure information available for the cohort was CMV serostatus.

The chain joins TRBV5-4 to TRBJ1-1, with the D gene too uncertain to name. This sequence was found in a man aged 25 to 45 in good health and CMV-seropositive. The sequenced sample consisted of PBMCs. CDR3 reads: CASSPQNPHTEAFF. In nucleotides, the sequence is TGTGCCAGCAGCCCCCAGAACCCGCACACTGAAGCTTTCTTT.